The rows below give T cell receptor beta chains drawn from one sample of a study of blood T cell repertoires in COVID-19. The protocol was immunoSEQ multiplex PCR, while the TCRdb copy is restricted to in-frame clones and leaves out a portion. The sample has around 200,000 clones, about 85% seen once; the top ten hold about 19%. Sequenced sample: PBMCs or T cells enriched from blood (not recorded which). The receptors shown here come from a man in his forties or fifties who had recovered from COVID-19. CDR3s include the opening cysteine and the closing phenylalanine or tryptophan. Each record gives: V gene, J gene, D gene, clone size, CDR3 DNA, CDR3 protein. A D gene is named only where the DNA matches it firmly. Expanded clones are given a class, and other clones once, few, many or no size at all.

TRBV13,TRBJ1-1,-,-,TGTGCCAGCAGCTTAGGAGGGGCCACTGAAGCTTTCTTT,CASSLGGATEAFF
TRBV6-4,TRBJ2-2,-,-,TGTGCCAGCCGAATCTCGCAGGGTTCCGGGGAGCTGTTTTTT,CASRISQGSGELFF
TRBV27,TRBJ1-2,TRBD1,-,TGTGCCAGCAGTTACGGGACAGGGGGAGGCTATGGCTACACCTTC,CASSYGTGGGYGYTF
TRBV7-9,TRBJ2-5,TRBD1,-,TGTGCCAGCAGCAACCGGGACAGGGGGCTTGAGACCCAGTACTTC,CASSNRDRGLETQYF
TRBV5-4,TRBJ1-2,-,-,TGTGCCAGCAGCTTGGGTCCGGGTTTGAAGGTTGGCTACACCTTC,CASSLGPGLKVGYTF
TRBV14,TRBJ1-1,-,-,TGTGCCAGCAGCCAAACACCAAACACTGAAGCTTTCTTT,CASSQTPNTEAFF
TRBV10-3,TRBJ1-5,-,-,TGTGCCACGGAGGACACCGGGGGACAGCCCCAGCATTTT,CATEDTGGQPQHF
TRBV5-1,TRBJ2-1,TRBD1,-,TGCGCCAGCAGCCCCGGACAGGGGCAAACTAATGAGCAGTTCTTC,CASSPGQGQTNEQFF
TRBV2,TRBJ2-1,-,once,TGTGCCAGCAACCTGAAAGGGGGGCAGTTCTTC,CASNLKGGQFF
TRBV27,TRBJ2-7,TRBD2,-,TGTGCCAGCAGTTTTGCCCCCCCCGGACTAGCGGTTCCCTACGAGCAGTACTTC,CASSFAPPGLAVPYEQYF
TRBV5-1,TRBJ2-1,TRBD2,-,TGCGCCAGCAGCCTAGGACTAGCGGGTACGGATGAGCAGTTCTTC,CASSLGLAGTDEQFF
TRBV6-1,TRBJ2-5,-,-,TGTGCCAGCAGTGGGCTGGGGTCTCGGACTCAAGAGACCCAGTACTTC,CASSGLGSRTQETQYF
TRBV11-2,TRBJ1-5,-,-,TGTGCCAGCAGCCCTAATTGGGGGCCGAACAATCAGCCCCAGCATTTT,CASSPNWGPNNQPQHF
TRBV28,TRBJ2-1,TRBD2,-,TGTGCCAGCAGGAGAAGCGGGAGCTCCTACAATGAGCAGTTCTTC,CASRRSGSSYNEQFF
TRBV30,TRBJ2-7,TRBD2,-,TGTGCCTGGAAGGGTAGCGGGAGGGTCTACGAGCAGTACTTC,CAWKGSGRVYEQYF
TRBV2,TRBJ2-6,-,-,TGTGCCAGCAGTGACGGGGGGCTTGGGGCCAACGTCCTGACTTTC,CASSDGGLGANVLTF
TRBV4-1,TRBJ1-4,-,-,TGCGCCAGCAGCCATCCAACAGGGCCTATTGCAACTAATGAAAAACTGTTTTTT,CASSHPTGPIATNEKLFF
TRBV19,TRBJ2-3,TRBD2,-,TGTGCCAGTAGTGAGACTAGCGCTGCCACAGATACGCAGTATTTT,CASSETSAATDTQYF
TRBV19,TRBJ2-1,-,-,TGTGCCAGTAGTCTCAACAGGGCTTGGGACAATGAGCAGTTCTTC,CASSLNRAWDNEQFF
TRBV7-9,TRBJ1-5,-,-,TGTGCCAGCAGCCGGTCGGGGGATCAGCCCCAGCATTTT,CASSRSGDQPQHF
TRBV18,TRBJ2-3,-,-,TGTGCCAGCTCAATTATCCTAGGAGATACGCAGTATTTT,CASSIILGDTQYF
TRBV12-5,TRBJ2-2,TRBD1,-,TGTGCTAGTGGCGCCGGGACAGGGTACACCGGGGAGCTGTTTTTT,CASGAGTGYTGELFF
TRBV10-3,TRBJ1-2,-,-,TGTGCCACCAACGGGGAGTCAGCTGCGCATGGCTACACCTTC,CATNGESAAHGYTF
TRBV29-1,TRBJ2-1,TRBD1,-,TGCAGCGTCTTCAGGACAGGGAGCTCCTACAATGAGCAGTTCTTC,CSVFRTGSSYNEQFF
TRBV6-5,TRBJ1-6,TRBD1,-,TGTGCCAGCAGTTACTCCGACAGGGCTAATTCACCCCTCCACTTT,CASSYSDRANSPLHF
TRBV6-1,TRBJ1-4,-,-,TGTGCCAGCAGTGAATTGGAGGGTTGGTCGGCTAATGAAAAACTGTTTTTT,CASSELEGWSANEKLFF
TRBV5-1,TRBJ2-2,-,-,TGCGCCAGCAGCGAAACCGGCAGGGTTGACACCGGGGAGCTGTTTTTT,CASSETGRVDTGELFF
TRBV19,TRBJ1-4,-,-,TGTGCCAGTAGTATCGGCAGGGGAAGGGAAAAACTGTTTTTT,CASSIGRGREKLFF
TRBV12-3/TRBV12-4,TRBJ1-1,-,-,TGTGCCAGCAGTCGGGATCAGAACACTGAAGCTTTCTTT,CASSRDQNTEAFF
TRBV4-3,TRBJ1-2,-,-,TGCGCCAGCAGCCAAGATCTGGCCCGCTATGGCTACACCTTC,CASSQDLARYGYTF
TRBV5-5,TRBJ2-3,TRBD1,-,TGTGCCAGCAGCGTTACAGGGGGCCGTTTTAGCCGAGATACGCAGTATTTT,CASSVTGGRFSRDTQYF
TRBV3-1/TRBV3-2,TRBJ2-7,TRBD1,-,TGTGCCAGCAGTTCATCGTGGACAGGGGGTTACGAGCAGTACTTC,CASSSSWTGGYEQYF
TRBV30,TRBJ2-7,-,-,TGTGCCTGGACCAAACTAGGCGCAATCCTCTCCTACGAGCAGTACTTC,CAWTKLGAILSYEQYF
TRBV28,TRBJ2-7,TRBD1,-,TGTGCCAGCAGTTCTCCCGGGACAGTCTACGAGCAGTACTTC,CASSSPGTVYEQYF
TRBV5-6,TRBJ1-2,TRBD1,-,TGTGCCAGCAGCTTGAGACAGGGTGACGGCTACACCTTC,CASSLRQGDGYTF
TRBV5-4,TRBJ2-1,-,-,TGTGCCAGCAGCTTGTCCGCGGACAGTTCGAACAGGGAGCAGTTCTTC,CASSLSADSSNREQFF
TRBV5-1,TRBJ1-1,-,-,TGCGCCAGCAGCTTGGGGGCTCGTACTGAAGCTTTCTTT,CASSLGARTEAFF
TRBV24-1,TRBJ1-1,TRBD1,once,TGTGCCACCAAGGGGGCGAACACTGAAGCTTTCTTT,CATKGANTEAFF
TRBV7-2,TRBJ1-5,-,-,TGTGCCAGCAGCCCTAACAGGGATCGACCCCAGCATTTT,CASSPNRDRPQHF
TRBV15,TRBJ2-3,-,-,TGTGCCACCAGCAGAGATCTTTTGACAGCGTCCTTTAACCCAGATACGCAGTATTTT,CATSRDLLTASFNPDTQYF
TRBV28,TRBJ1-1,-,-,TGTGCCAGCAGTCCCCCATCTGGGCAGAGCGGGTTCGGAGCTTTCTTT,CASSPPSGQSGFGAFF
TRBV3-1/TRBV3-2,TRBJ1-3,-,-,TGTGCCAGCAGTCAAGTCGTAAACACCATATATTTT,CASSQVVNTIYF
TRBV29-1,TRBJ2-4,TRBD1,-,TGCAGCGTCACCCAGGGGGACAAAAACATTCAGTACTTC,CSVTQGDKNIQYF
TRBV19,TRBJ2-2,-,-,TGTGCCAGTAGTGGACTGAACACCGGGGAGCTGTTTTTT,CASSGLNTGELFF
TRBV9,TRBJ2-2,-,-,TGTGCCAGCAGCGTAGGGGGAGGAGCAGTCGGGGAGCTGTTTTTT,CASSVGGGAVGELFF
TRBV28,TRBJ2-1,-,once,TGTGCCAGCAGTTTATATCAGGGCTCCTACAATGAGCAGTTCTTC,CASSLYQGSYNEQFF
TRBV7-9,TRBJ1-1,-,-,TGTGCCAGCAGCTTAATTGGACGGGGAGGGTACATGAACACTGAAGCTTTCTTT,CASSLIGRGGYMNTEAFF
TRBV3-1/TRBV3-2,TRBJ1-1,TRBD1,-,TGTGCCAGCGTTTCCAGGGGGAGCACTGAAGCTTTCTTT,CASVSRGSTEAFF
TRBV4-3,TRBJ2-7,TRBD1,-,TGCGCCAGCAGCCATGACAGGGCCTACGAGCAGTACTTC,CASSHDRAYEQYF
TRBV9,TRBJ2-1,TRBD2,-,TGTGCCAGCAGCGTGAGGACTAGCGGGGACAATGAGCAGTTCTTC,CASSVRTSGDNEQFF
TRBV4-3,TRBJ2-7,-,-,TGCGCCAGCAGCCAAGTCGCCCGGGGCTACGAGCAGTACTTC,CASSQVARGYEQYF
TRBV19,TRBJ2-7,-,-,TGTGCCACCAAAGGCAGACAGCTCCTAGACGAGCAGTACTTC,CATKGRQLLDEQYF
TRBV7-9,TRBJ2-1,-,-,TGTGCCAGCAGCGTACAGAGTACCTACAATGAGCAGTTCTTC,CASSVQSTYNEQFF
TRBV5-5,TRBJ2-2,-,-,TGTGCCAGCAGCTTGGTACCAGCGAGAGACACCGGGGAGCTGTTTTTT,CASSLVPARDTGELFF
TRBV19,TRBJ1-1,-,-,TGTGCCAGTAGTATTGCGGGGGTGAAGAACACTGAAGCTTTCTTT,CASSIAGVKNTEAFF